A single sample gave rise to the 16 T cell receptor beta chains below, sequenced in a study of early T cells in non-severe SARS-CoV-2 infection. TCRdb reanalysed the 5' RACE reads using MiXCR and keeps one entry per CDR3 protein. Of some 32,000 distinct CDR3 sequences listed, roughly 5.7% are singletons. Input material: whole blood. Receptors were obtained from an adult who was a healthcare worker with PCR-confirmed SARS-CoV-2 infection or an uninfected control (not recorded which).

This clonotype was detected ten times or more. The rearrangement uses TRBV11-2 and TRBJ2-1, with 9 nucleotides matching TRBD2. V lost 6 bases and J lost 6; bases outside the gene matches: 9. CDR3 length: 15 amino acids. The germline CDR1 and CDR2 sequences are SGHAT and FQNNGV. This CDR3 reads CASRLSGRRGNEQFF. In nucleotides, the CDR3 is TGTGCCAGCAGACTTAGCGGGAGAAGGGGCAATGAGCAGTTCTTC. Complete variable domain (other parts from reference TRBV11-2 and TRBJ2-1): EAGVAQSPRYKIIEKRQSVAFWCNPISGHATLYWYQQILGQGPKLLIQFQNNGVVDDSQLPKDRFSAERLKGVDSTLKIQPAKLEDSAVYLCASRLSGRRGNEQFFGPGTRLTVL.

The V gene is TRBV6-5, the J gene TRBJ2-2, with TRBD2 identical over 8 bases. Germline trimming cut 11 bases from V and 5 bases from J; bases unmatched to any gene: 7. The CDR3 runs to 13 residues. The V gene's germline CDR1 is MNHEY and CDR2 SVGAGI. The CDR3, as DNA: TGTGCCGGGGGCCAGCGGGAGACCGGGGAGCTGTTTTTT. This encodes CAGGQRETGELFF.

V usage is TRBV2 and J usage is TRBJ2-7; 7 positions agree with TRBD1. The CDR3 has 15 amino acids. Germline trimming cut 6 bases from V and 2 bases from J; bases unmatched to any gene: 10. The germline V gene has CDR1 SNHLY and CDR2 FYNNEI. In DNA form, the CDR3 reads TGTGCCAGCAGATACCTTGACAGGGCTCCCTACGAGCAGTACTTC. The encoded protein is CASRYLDRAPYEQYF. The full variable domain, with the rest looked up from reference TRBV2 and TRBJ2-7, is EPEVTQTPSHQVTQMGQEVILRCVPISNHLYFYWYRQILGQKVEFLVSFYNNEISEKSEIFDDQFSVERPDGSNFTLKIRSTKLEDSAMYFCASRYLDRAPYEQYFGPGTRLTVT.

The chain is built from TRBV27 and TRBJ2-1; 10 bases line up with TRBD2. J gave up 8 bases and V 2 bases, and 9 bases lay outside the gene matches. The CDR3 length is 16 residues. Germline V gene data show CDR1 as MNHEY and CDR2 as SMNVEV (reference sequence). DNA of the CDR3: TGTGCCAGCAGTTTAATTGCTAGCGGGAGTTCTGATGAGCAGTTCTTC. Its translation is CASSLIASGSSDEQFF.

This clonotype was recorded at least ten times. V usage is TRBV9 and J usage is TRBJ2-1; tentatively, D is TRBD2 (6 bases). Trimming took 4 bases from V and 5 from J, leaving 16 bases between them. The CDR3 runs to 15 residues. Germline lookup yields CDR1 SGDLS and CDR2 YYNGEE. CDR3 in amino acids: CASSLSGDVDNEQFF. DNA of the CDR3: TGTGCCAGCAGCCTTAGCGGTGACGTAGACAATGAGCAGTTCTTC.

This clonotype was seen many times. This sequence joins TRBV20-1 and TRBJ2-7; the match to TRBD1 covers 8 bases. V trimming: 5 bases; J trimming: 0 bases; junction bases outside the gene matches: 3. Germline-derived CDR1 and CDR2 are DFQATT and SNEGSKA (reference sequence). This CDR3 contains 13 residues. CDR3: CSAGTGTSYEQYF. The CDR3 nucleotides read TGCAGTGCTGGGACAGGTACCTCCTACGAGCAGTACTTC.

This clonotype was detected ten times or more. The chain carries TRBV5-1 and TRBJ1-1; weak D call: TRBD1 (5 bases). Trimming cost V 4 bases and J 7 bases, with 14 bases left between them. Germline assignment: CDR1 SGHRS and CDR2 YFSETQ. The CDR3 consists of 13 residues. The CDR3: CASSLDGGNEAFF. CDR3 DNA sequence: TGCGCCAGCAGCCTCGATGGGGGGAATGAAGCTTTCTTT.

The chain uses TRBV5-1 and TRBJ1-1, with D perhaps TRBD1 (5 bases). This CDR3 has 13 amino acids. Deletions cut 0 bases from V and 10 bases from J, with 13 bases between. Germline assignment: CDR1 SGHRS and CDR2 YFSETQ. CDR3 residues: CASSLDPGDGAFF. DNA for the CDR3: TGCGCCAGCAGCTTGGACCCGGGGGATGGAGCTTTCTTT.

The V gene is TRBV4-1, the J gene TRBJ1-4; D uncertain. Germline V gives CDR1 MGHRA, CDR2 YSYEKL. Trimming removed 1 base at V and 0 bases at J, with 12 bases between. This CDR3 has 17 amino acids. In nucleotides, the CDR3 is TGCGCCAGCAGCCAAGGATCCGGTCATGCAACTAATGAAAAACTGTTTTTT. Protein product: CASSQGSGHATNEKLFF.

The chain carries TRBV20-1 and TRBJ2-2, with D possibly being TRBD2 (5 bases). The CDR3 runs to 11 residues. From germline, CDR1 is DFQATT and CDR2 SNEGSKA (reference sequence). Between the trimmed V and J ends, which lost 6 bases and 5 bases, there was a span of 7 bases. CDR3 coding DNA: TGCAGTGCCCCGGGGACCGGGGAGCTGTTTTTT. Protein sequence: CSAPGTGELFF.

This clonotype was recorded a few times. V and J are TRBV18 and TRBJ2-6, with D unresolved. The germline CDR1 and CDR2 sequences are KGHSH and LQKENI. Trimming cost V 4 bases and J 10 bases, with 2 bases left between them. The CDR3 runs 10 residues. The chain's CDR3 is CASSLNVLTF. CDR3 DNA: TGTGCCAGCTCACTTAACGTCCTGACTTTC. The variable domain in full, completed from reference TRBV18 and TRBJ2-6, reads NAGVMQNPRHLVRRRGQEARLRCSPMKGHSHVYWYRQLPEEGLKFMVYLQKENIIDESGMPKERFSAEFPKEGPSILRIQQVVRGDSAAYFCASSLNVLTFGAGSRLTVL.

In this sample, this clonotype turned up a few times. The rearrangement joins TRBV29-1 to TRBJ1-3; D is unresolved. The CDR3 extends over 12 amino acids. Germline V gives CDR1 SQVTM, CDR2 ANQGSEA. Deletions cut 0 bases from V and 6 bases from J, with 6 bases between. CDR3 nucleotides: TGCAGCGTTGAAGAGTCGGAAAACACCATATATTTT. This codes for CSVEESENTIYF.

With respect to this clonotype: Lacking the conserved final phenylalanine or tryptophan, this CDR3 likely reflects a read error. This sequence joins TRBV28 and TRBJ2-7; D may correspond to TRBD1 or TRBD2 (6 bases each). Germline V gives CDR1 MDHEN, CDR2 SYDVKM. The CDR3 consists of 15 residues. V lost 3 bases to trimming and J lost 6 bases, with 18 bases between them. CDR3 region: CASSLIRGLKIEQYL. The DNA of the CDR3 is TGTGCCAGCAGTTTGATCCGGGGGCTGAAAATCGAGCAGTACCTC.

In its sample, this clonotype was seen a few times. The chain links TRBV7-6 to TRBJ2-2; TRBD1 might be the D (6 bases). Germline CDR1 and CDR2: SGHVS and FNYEAQ. The CDR3 is 14 residues long. Trimming left V 9 bases short and J 3 bases short, with 14 bases between. CDR3 in DNA: TGTGCCAGTAGATCCGAGGGGGACACCGGGGAGCTGTTTTTT. Translation gives CASRSEGDTGELFF. The complete variable domain, with remaining parts taken from reference TRBV7-6 and TRBJ2-2, reads GAGVSQSPRYKVTKRGQDVALRCDPISGHVSLYWYRQALGQGPEFLTYFNYEAQQDKSGLPNDRFSAERPEGSISTLTIQRTEQRDSAMYRCASRSEGDTGELFFGEGSRLTVL.

This clonotype was recorded many times. The chain recombines TRBV6-1 with TRBJ1-1; D is possibly TRBD1 (5 bases). The CDR3 spans 13 residues. Trimming took 1 base from V and 11 from J, leaving 14 bases between them. Germline-derived CDR1 and CDR2 are MNHNS and SASEGT. CDR3 in DNA: TGTGCCAGCAGTGAAGTGGCCCGGGGGGAGGCTTTCTTT. Amino acids: CASSEVARGEAFF.

This clonotype was observed a few times. The chain couples TRBV6-5 to TRBJ2-7; D is possibly TRBD1 (5 bases). CDR3 length: 13 residues. Trimming shortened V by 5 bases and J by 0 bases, and 8 bases separated the two germline ends. Germline lookup yields CDR1 MNHEY and CDR2 SVGAGI. CDR3 loop: CASSRQSSYEQYF. CDR3 DNA: TGTGCCAGCAGTCGACAGAGCTCCTACGAGCAGTACTTC.